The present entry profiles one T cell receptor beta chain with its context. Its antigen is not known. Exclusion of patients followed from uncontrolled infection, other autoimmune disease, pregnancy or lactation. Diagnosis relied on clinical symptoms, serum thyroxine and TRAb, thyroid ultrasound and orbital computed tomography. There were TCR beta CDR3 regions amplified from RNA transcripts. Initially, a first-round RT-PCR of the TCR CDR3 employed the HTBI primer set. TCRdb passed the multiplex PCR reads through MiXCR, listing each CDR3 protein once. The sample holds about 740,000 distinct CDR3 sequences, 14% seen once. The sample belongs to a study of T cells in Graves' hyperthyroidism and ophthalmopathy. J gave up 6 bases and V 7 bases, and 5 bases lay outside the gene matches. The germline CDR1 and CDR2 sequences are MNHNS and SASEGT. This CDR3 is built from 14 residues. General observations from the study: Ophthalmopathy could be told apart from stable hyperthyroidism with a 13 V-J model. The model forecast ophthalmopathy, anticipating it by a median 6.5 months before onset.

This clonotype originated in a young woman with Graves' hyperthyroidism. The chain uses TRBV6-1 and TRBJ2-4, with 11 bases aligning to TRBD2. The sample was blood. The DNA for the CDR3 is TGTGCCAGCACCATCGGGACTAGCGGAAACATTCAGTACTTC. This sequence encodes CASTIGTSGNIQYF.